The 29 T cell receptor beta chains below were found in one sample sequenced in a study of T cells after somatic rescue of genetic block. Sequenced by immunoSEQ multiplex PCR; TCRdb stores in-frame clones only, minus some. The table records over 8,000 clones, roughly 80% of them present only once. The sequenced material came from peripheral blood mononuclear cells (PBMCs). Source of these receptors: a boy between 10 and 17 years old.

The genes are TRBV2 and TRBJ1-3, with 8 bases matching TRBD1. The CDR3 totals 15 residues. CDR1 and CDR2 from the germline V gene are SNHLY and FYNNEI. After removal of 5 bases from V and 2 bases from J, the junction contained 5 bases not matched to a gene. The CDR3: CASSTDRAAGNTIYF. The DNA of the CDR3 is TGTGCCAGCAGTACGGACAGGGCTGCTGGAAACACCATATATTTT.

The gene calls are TRBV18 and TRBJ1-2; D remains unclear. Trimming cost V 3 bases and J 2 bases, with 7 bases left between them. The V gene's germline CDR1 is KGHSH and CDR2 LQKENI. The CDR3 spans 13 residues. The CDR3 nucleotides read TGTGCCAGCTCACCCGGACCCAACTATGGCTACACCTTC. Encoded protein: CASSPGPNYGYTF.

The rearrangement uses TRBV7-2 and TRBJ1-1; no clear D gene. Deletions cut 3 bases from V and 4 bases from J, with 6 bases between. CDR1 is SGHTA and CDR2 is FQGNSA in the germline V gene. The CDR3 is 12 residues long. CDR3: CASSFVSTEAFF. CDR3 nucleotides: TGTGCCAGCAGCTTTGTGTCCACTGAAGCTTTCTTT. Based on the CDR3 plus reference TRBV7-2 and TRBJ1-1, the full variable domain is GAGVSQSPSNKVTEKGKDVELRCDPISGHTALYWYRQSLGQGLEFLIYFQGNSAPDKSGLPSDRFSAERTGGSVSTLTIQRTQQEDSAVYLCASSFVSTEAFFGQGTRLTVV.

The CDR3 is CASSAGTAWGQPQHF. The CDR3 DNA follows: TGTGCCAGCAGCGCCGGGACGGCGTGGGGTCAGCCCCAGCATTTT. This chain links TRBV5-8 with TRBJ1-5; D perhaps matches TRBD1 (5 bases). V lost 4 bases to trimming and J lost 6 bases, with 17 bases between them. This CDR3 spans 15 amino acids. CDR1 is SGHTS and CDR2 is YDEGEE in the germline V gene. Full variable domain (outside the CDR3, taken from reference TRBV5-8 and TRBJ1-5): EAGVTQSPTHLIKTRGQQATLRCSPISGHTSVYWYQQALGLGLQFLLWYDEGEERNRGNFPPRFSGRQFPNYSSELNVNALELEDSALYLCASSAGTAWGQPQHFGDGTRLSIL.

The genes are TRBV27 and TRBJ1-2; possible D gene TRBD1, 6 bases. CDR3 length: 17 amino acids. V was clipped by 0 bases and J by 6 bases, with 20 bases between them. Germline assignment: CDR1 MNHEY and CDR2 SMNVEV (reference sequence). CDR3 DNA sequence: TGTGCCAGCAGTTTATCTTCCGGGACAAGCTTGGGGCATGGCTACACCTTC. This gives the protein CASSLSSGTSLGHGYTF.

The chain's CDR3 is CASSRQGSYNEQFF. The CDR3 coding sequence is TGTGCCAGCAGCAGACAGGGGTCCTACAATGAGCAGTTCTTC. The chain combines TRBV11-3 with TRBJ2-1; 8 nucleotides align to TRBD1. The ends lost 5 bases at V and 1 base at J; junction bases unmatched: 1. The germline gives CDR1 SGHNT, CDR2 YENEEA. The length of the CDR3 is 14 residues.

The genes are TRBV5-6 and TRBJ2-5; no clear D gene. The germline V and J ends were trimmed by 0 bases and 3 bases, with 6 bases remaining between them. The CDR3 covers 13 residues. Looked up from germline, CDR1 is SGHDT and CDR2 is YYEEEE. As DNA, the CDR3 is TGTGCCAGCAGCTTGGGGGGTGAAGAGACCCAGTACTTC. The encoded protein is CASSLGGEETQYF. The complete variable domain, with remaining parts taken from reference TRBV5-6 and TRBJ2-5, reads DAGVTQSPTHLIKTRGQQVTLRCSPKSGHDTVSWYQQALGQGPQFIFQYYEEEERQRGNFPDRFSGHQFPNYSSELNVNALLLGDSALYLCASSLGGEETQYFGPGTRLLVL.

This clone is a singleton in its sample. The junction shows a germline mismatch at one end, possibly a read error. This chain connects TRBV4-2 to TRBJ2-3; D is perhaps TRBD2 (7 bases). Germline assignment: CDR1 LGHNA and CDR2 YNFKEQ. The CDR3 length is 15 residues. CDR3: CASSQDLAEWGGRDF. In DNA, the CDR3 is TGTGCCAGCAGCCAAGATCTAGCGGAGTGGGGGGGCCGGGATTTT.

This chain uses TRBV7-9 with TRBJ2-7; D gene unclear. Looked up from germline, CDR1 is SEHNR and CDR2 is FQNEAQ (reference sequence). V dropped 6 bases and J dropped 2 bases, with 26 bases sitting between them. CDR3 length: 18 residues. DNA of the CDR3: TGTGCCAGCAGTTCTAAAAGTTCTTCGACGGACCCTCCCTACGAGCAGTACTTC. Amino acid sequence: CASSSKSSSTDPPYEQYF. Drawing the rest from reference TRBV7-9 and TRBJ2-7, the complete variable domain is DTGVSQNPRHKITKRGQNVTFRCDPISEHNRLYWYRQTLGQGPEFLTYFQNEAQLEKSRLLSDRFSAERPKGSFSTLEIQRTEQGDSAMYLCASSSKSSSTDPPYEQYFGPGTRLTVT.

V and J are TRBV6-5 and TRBJ1-5, with 7 positions matching TRBD1. Looked up from germline, CDR1 is MNHEY and CDR2 is SVGAGI. V dropped 6 bases and J dropped 3; count of bases not matched to a gene: 5. CDR3 length: 14 amino acids. CDR3 sequence reads: CASSPDRDNQPQHF. For the CDR3, the DNA is TGTGCCAGCAGCCCAGACAGGGACAATCAGCCCCAGCATTTT.

On this clone: This sample includes further DNA sequences coding for the same CDR3. This rearrangement joins TRBV19 to TRBJ2-5; 7 bases fit TRBD1. Germline lookup yields CDR1 LNHDA and CDR2 SQIVND (reference sequence). This CDR3 has 15 residues. V shed 4 bases, J shed 5 bases, and the junction held 10 bases outside the gene matches. CDR3 loop: CASSNYVTGDETQYF. CDR3 coding DNA: TGTGCCAGTAGTAACTACGTCACAGGGGACGAGACCCAGTACTTC.

The chain has TRBV5-5 and TRBJ2-5; no clear D. This CDR3 is 16 amino acids long. Germline V CDR1 and CDR2: SGHKS, YYEKEE (reference sequence). Trimming removed 0 bases at V and 0 bases at J, with 12 bases between. The chain's CDR3 is CASSLVRAWNQETQYF. In DNA, the CDR3 is TGTGCCAGCAGCTTGGTGCGAGCGTGGAACCAAGAGACCCAGTACTTC.

Only a few counts were recorded for this clone. This rearrangement joins TRBV28 to TRBJ2-7; 11 nucleotides line up with TRBD1. The CDR3 spans 18 residues. CDR1 and CDR2 from the germline V gene are MDHEN and SYDVKM. The V and J ends lost 1 base and 5 bases, in that order; junction bases with no gene match: 13. CDR3: CASSLFGLGDRGYHEQYF. CDR3 DNA sequence: TGTGCCAGCAGTTTATTCGGGTTAGGGGACAGGGGGTATCACGAGCAGTACTTC.

The gene calls are TRBV7-3 and TRBJ2-3, with D perhaps TRBD2 (5 bases). The germline V gene encodes CDR1 SGHTA and CDR2 FQGTGA. V lost 5 bases to trimming and J lost 2 bases, with 14 bases between them. This CDR3 is built from 15 residues. CDR3 loop: CASSPQAELTDTQYF. In nucleotides, the CDR3 is TGTGCCAGCAGCCCCCAAGCGGAGCTCACAGATACGCAGTATTTT.

J is TRBJ2-1 and V is TRBV10-3; 12 nucleotides align to TRBD2. V lost 2 bases to trimming and J lost 7 bases; unmatched junction nucleotides: 3. The germline V gene has CDR1 ENHRY and CDR2 SYGVKD. The CDR3 runs 15 residues. The CDR3 nucleotides read TGTGCCATCAGTGAGCCCGGGACTAGCGGGAATGAGCAGTTCTTC. Encoded protein: CAISEPGTSGNEQFF.

The genes are TRBV29-1 and TRBJ2-5; D perhaps matches TRBD2 (6 bases). The CDR3 extends over 14 amino acids. V was pared by 3 bases and J by 2 bases, with 13 bases between. Germline lookup yields CDR1 SQVTM and CDR2 ANQGSEA. CDR3 coding DNA: TGCAGCGTTGACCCTGGGACTTGGCAAGAGACCCAGTACTTC. This gives the protein CSVDPGTWQETQYF.

The chain combines TRBV13 with TRBJ2-7; D gene unclear. CDR1 is PRHDT and CDR2 is FYEKMQ in the germline V gene (reference sequence). CDR3 length: 12 amino acids. With 5 bases removed from V and 2 bases from J, the gap between germline ends came to 7 bases. The CDR3 spells CASSHAPYEQYF. In DNA form, the CDR3 reads TGTGCCAGCAGCCACGCCCCCTACGAGCAGTACTTC.

J is TRBJ2-7 and V is TRBV28; 9 nucleotides match TRBD1. Germline V gene lookup returns CDR1 MDHEN and CDR2 SYDVKM. CDR3 length: 14 residues. Losses at the gene ends were 1 base for V and 6 bases for J; bases not matched to a gene: 4. The CDR3 region has the DNA TGTGCCAGCAGTTTATCGGGACAGGGCTTCGAGCAGTACTTC. Translated: CASSLSGQGFEQYF.

The chain has TRBV20-1 and TRBJ1-4, with no clear D. The germline V and J ends were trimmed by 3 bases and 8 bases, with 4 bases remaining between them. CDR1 and CDR2 (germline): DFQATT, SNEGSKA (reference sequence). The CDR3 covers 10 residues. CDR3 in amino acids: CSASREKLFF. The CDR3 DNA reads as TGCAGTGCTAGCCGGGAAAAACTGTTTTTT.

The chain employs TRBV27 and TRBJ1-4; D gene unclear. CDR1 is MNHEY, CDR2 SMNVEV, per germline (reference sequence). Trimming took 3 bases from V and 4 from J, leaving 9 bases between them. The CDR3 is 14 residues long. The CDR3 protein is CASSFFPGNEKLFF. DNA of the CDR3: TGTGCCAGCAGTTTCTTCCCGGGTAATGAAAAACTGTTTTTT.

This clone has a single count. The V gene is TRBV6-5, the J gene TRBJ1-6, with unresolved D. The CDR3 spans 13 residues. V was trimmed by 5 bases and J by 9 bases, leaving 11 bases between them. Germline loops: CDR1 MNHEY, CDR2 SVGAGI. In DNA, the CDR3 is TGTGCCAGCAGTAGGGCAGAGAGTTCACCCCTCCACTTT. It encodes CASSRAESSPLHF.

The CDR3 DNA follows: TGTGCCAGCATTGGGACAGGGGACCAGCCCCAGCATTTT. It encodes CASIGTGDQPQHF. The chain combines TRBV6-1 with TRBJ1-5, with TRBD1 matching 10 bases. This CDR3 is 13 amino acids long. V shed 7 bases and J 7 bases; nucleotides not matched to a gene: 4. Germline CDR1 MNHNS, CDR2 SASEGT.

This chain links TRBV27 with TRBJ2-1; no reliable D call. The CDR3 runs to 16 residues. Looked up from germline, CDR1 is MNHEY and CDR2 is SMNVEV (reference sequence). V lost 4 bases and J 0 bases, leaving 13 bases between the germline ends. CDR3 sequence reads: CASSSATTSSYNEQFF. As DNA, the CDR3 is TGTGCCAGCAGTTCAGCTACGACAAGCTCCTACAATGAGCAGTTCTTC.

This rearrangement joins TRBV5-1 to TRBJ1-3; no definite D call. This CDR3 has 14 residues. CDR1 and CDR2 from the germline V gene are SGHRS and YFSETQ. V lost 3 bases and J 0 bases, leaving 7 bases between the germline ends. CDR3 DNA sequence: TGCGCCAGCAGCTCTTCGGACTCTGGAAACACCATATATTTT. This translates into CASSSSDSGNTIYF.

The rearrangement joins TRBV28 to TRBJ2-5; the match to TRBD2 covers 11 bases. The DNA end is a closer match to TRBJ2-7, so the J assignment may be wrong. Germline V lookup: CDR1 MDHEN, CDR2 SYDVKM. This CDR3 has 15 amino acids. The CDR3: CASSLTSGRNYEQYF. CDR3 bases: TGTGCCAGCAGTCTTACTAGCGGGAGAAATTACGAGCAGTACTTC.

The chain combines TRBV19 with TRBJ1-2, with D perhaps TRBD1 (5 bases). The length of the CDR3 is 14 residues. V lost 3 bases to trimming and J lost 2 bases, with 10 bases between them. CDR1 is LNHDA, CDR2 SQIVND, per germline (reference sequence). The CDR3 nucleotides are TGTGCCAGTAGTATGTCAGGGCTCAACTATGGCTACACCTTC. Its protein is CASSMSGLNYGYTF.

The chain is built from TRBV5-1 and TRBJ2-1; 12 bases match TRBD2. CDR1 and CDR2 (germline): SGHRS, YFSETQ. CDR3 length equals 16 residues. J was trimmed by 9 bases and V by 4 bases; bases with no gene match: 11. The CDR3 DNA reads TGCGCCAGCAGCCCCGAGGTCCTAGCGGGGGGGCGTGAGCAGTTCTTC. Protein: CASSPEVLAGGREQFF.

This clone turned up a few times. The CDR3 nucleotides read TGCGCCAGCAGCCAAGTTCAGTGGGGGGATGAAGCTTTCTTT. Its translation: CASSQVQWGDEAFF. The J gene is TRBJ1-1, the V gene TRBV4-3; D is perhaps TRBD1 (5 bases). CDR3 size: 14 residues. With 1 base removed from V and 7 bases from J, the gap between germline ends came to 13 bases. CDR1 and CDR2 (germline): LGHNA, YSLEER.

This chain links TRBV7-3 with TRBJ1-5; D gene uncertain. CDR1 and CDR2 from the germline V gene are SGHTA and FQGTGA. Trimming shortened V by 2 bases and J by 4 bases, and 6 bases separated the two germline ends. This CDR3 comprises 13 residues. The CDR3, as DNA: TGTGCCAGCAGCTTAGGCCCTAATCAGCCCCAGCATTTT. Protein product: CASSLGPNQPQHF.